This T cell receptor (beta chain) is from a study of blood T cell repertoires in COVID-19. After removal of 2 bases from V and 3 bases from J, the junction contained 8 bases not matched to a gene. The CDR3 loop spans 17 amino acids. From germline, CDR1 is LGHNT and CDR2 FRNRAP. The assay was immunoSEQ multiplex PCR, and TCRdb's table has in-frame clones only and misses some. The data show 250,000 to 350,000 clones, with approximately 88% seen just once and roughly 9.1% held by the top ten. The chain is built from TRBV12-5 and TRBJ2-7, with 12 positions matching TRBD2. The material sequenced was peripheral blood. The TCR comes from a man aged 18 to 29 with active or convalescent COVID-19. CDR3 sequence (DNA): TGTGCTAGTGGTTTGAAGTCGACTAGCGGGGGATACTACGAGCAGTACTTC. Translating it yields CASGLKSTSGGYYEQYF.